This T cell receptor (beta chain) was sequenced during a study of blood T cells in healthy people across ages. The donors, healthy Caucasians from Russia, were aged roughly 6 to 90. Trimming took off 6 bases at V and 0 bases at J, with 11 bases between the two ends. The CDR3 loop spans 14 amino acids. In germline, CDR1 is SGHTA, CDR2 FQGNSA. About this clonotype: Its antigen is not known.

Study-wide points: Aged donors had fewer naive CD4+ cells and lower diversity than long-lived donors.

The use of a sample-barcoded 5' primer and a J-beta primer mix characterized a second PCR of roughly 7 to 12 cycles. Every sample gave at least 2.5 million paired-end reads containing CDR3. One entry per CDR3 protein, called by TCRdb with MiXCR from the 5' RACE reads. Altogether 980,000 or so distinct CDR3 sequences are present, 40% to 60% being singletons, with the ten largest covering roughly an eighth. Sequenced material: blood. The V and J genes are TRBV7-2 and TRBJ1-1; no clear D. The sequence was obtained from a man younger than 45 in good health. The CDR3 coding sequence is TGTGCCAGCAGTACCGGGGTACTGAACACTGAAGCTTTCTTT. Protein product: CASSTGVLNTEAFF. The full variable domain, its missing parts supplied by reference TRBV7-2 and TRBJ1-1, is GAGVSQSPSNKVTEKGKDVELRCDPISGHTALYWYRQSLGQGLEFLIYFQGNSAPDKSGLPSDRFSAERTGGSVSTLTIQRTQQEDSAVYLCASSTGVLNTEAFFGQGTRLTVV.